The 15 T cell receptor beta chains reported below all come from one sample, sequenced in a study of T cell changes during pregnancy in multiple sclerosis. Clones were sequenced by immunoSEQ multiplex PCR, and TCRdb holds only the in-frame ones, with some missing. The sample shows tens of thousands of clones, roughly nine tenths of them seen only once. Source: CD4+ T cells from peripheral blood mononuclear cells, taken in the first trimester of pregnancy. The receptors were sampled from a female donor with multiple sclerosis, enrolled in a pregnancy study.

This sequence joins TRBV6-1 and TRBJ1-1; D might be TRBD1 (6 bases). V was trimmed by 4 bases and J by 6 bases, leaving 12 bases between them. The CDR3 covers 13 residues. The V gene's germline CDR1 is MNHNS and CDR2 SASEGT. CDR3 residues: CASSGTGRAEAFF. The CDR3 DNA follows: TGTGCCAGCAGTGGTACAGGGAGGGCTGAAGCTTTCTTT.

The rearrangement joins TRBV2 to TRBJ2-2, with 7 bases lining up with TRBD1. The J segment lost 5 bases and the V segment lost 8 bases, leaving 14 bases of the junction unmatched. The CDR3 loop spans 16 amino acids. Germline loops: CDR1 SNHLY, CDR2 FYNNEI. This CDR3 reads CASGRQGTLNTGELFF. The CDR3, as DNA: TGTGCCAGCGGCCGACAGGGAACCCTGAATACCGGGGAGCTGTTTTTT.

The V and J genes are TRBV5-1 and TRBJ2-3; 8 bases align to TRBD1. V lost 0 bases, J lost 3 bases, and 6 bases stayed unmatched. The CDR3 runs 16 residues. From germline, CDR1 is SGHRS and CDR2 YFSETQ. DNA for the CDR3: TGCGCCAGCAGCTTGGAGGCAGGGGGCTTAACAGATACGCAGTATTTT. Amino acids: CASSLEAGGLTDTQYF.

This rearrangement joins TRBV6-6 to TRBJ2-5, with D possibly TRBD1 on 5 matching bases. Germline CDR1 is MNHNY and CDR2 is SVGAGI (reference sequence). The CDR3 is made up of 15 amino acids. V was cut by 6 bases and J by 3 bases, with 17 bases left in between. CDR3 loop: CASSASGQPKETQYF. CDR3 in DNA: TGTGCCAGCAGCGCCTCAGGGCAGCCCAAAGAGACCCAGTACTTC.

The rearrangement joins TRBV25-1 to TRBJ2-1; 9 bases line up with TRBD1. The CDR3 runs to 15 residues. V was pared by 3 bases and J by 10 bases, with 10 bases of the junction left unmatched. Germline CDR1 and CDR2: MGHDK and SYGVNS. The CDR3 loop reads CASSDGQGRGREQFF. For the CDR3, the DNA is TGTGCCAGCAGTGACGGACAGGGGAGGGGCCGGGAGCAGTTCTTC.

J is TRBJ1-1 and V is TRBV5-4; D is perhaps TRBD1 (6 bases). The CDR3 spans 18 residues. Germline CDR1 and CDR2: SGHNT and YYREEE (reference sequence). Trimming took 0 bases from V and 0 from J, leaving 18 bases between them. The CDR3 sequence is CASSLDPGRGRMNTEAFF. The CDR3, as DNA: TGTGCCAGCAGCTTGGATCCTGGCAGGGGTCGTATGAACACTGAAGCTTTCTTT. Together with reference TRBV5-4 and TRBJ1-1, the CDR3 gives the full variable domain: ETGVTQSPTHLIKTRGQQVTLRCSSQSGHNTVSWYQQALGQGPQFIFQYYREEENGRGNFPPRFSGLQFPNYSSELNVNALELDDSALYLCASSLDPGRGRMNTEAFFGQGTRLTVV.

The genes are TRBV6-6 and TRBJ2-3; weak D call: TRBD1 (7 bases). CDR1 is MNHNY and CDR2 is SVGAGI in the germline V gene (reference sequence). V lost 7 bases and J 2 bases, leaving 16 bases between the germline ends. The CDR3 extends over 15 amino acids. The CDR3 spells CASISGGLDTDTQYF. CDR3 nucleotide sequence: TGTGCCAGCATCTCAGGGGGGTTAGACACAGATACGCAGTATTTT.

The chain has TRBV6-6 and TRBJ1-2; 7 positions agree with TRBD1. Germline V lookup: CDR1 MNHNY, CDR2 SVGAGI (reference sequence). CDR3 length equals 16 residues. Trimming cost V 5 bases and J 5 bases; bases outside gene matches: 14. In DNA form, the CDR3 reads TGTGCCAGCAGTCTCTCGGCACGAGGACAGGCATATGGCTACACCTTC. Translation: CASSLSARGQAYGYTF.

This chain connects TRBV19 to TRBJ1-1; 7 bases map to TRBD1. Germline CDR1 LNHDA, CDR2 SQIVND (reference sequence). This CDR3 has 13 residues. Trimming took 6 bases from V and 1 from J; bases not matched to a gene: 2. This CDR3 reads CASRRTGNTEAFF. The CDR3 bases are TGTGCCAGTAGGCGGACAGGGAACACTGAAGCTTTCTTT.

This clone occurred once. The chain uses TRBV6-5 and TRBJ1-6, with 10 bases matching TRBD1. J lost 9 bases, V lost 6 bases, and 8 bases had no gene match. The CDR3 spans 15 residues. Germline values: CDR1 MNHEY, CDR2 SVGAGI. The CDR3 spells CASRPPGQGISPLHF. In DNA form, the CDR3 reads TGTGCCAGCAGGCCGCCGGGACAGGGGATTTCACCCCTCCACTTT.

V is TRBV19 and J is TRBJ2-7; 16 bases match TRBD2. This CDR3 region has 17 residues. Trimming removed 2 bases from V and 5 bases from J; junction bases left unmatched: 6. Germline values: CDR1 LNHDA, CDR2 SQIVND (reference sequence). The CDR3 DNA is TGTGCCAGTAGTATAACCGGGACTAGCGGGGGGGCCCACGAGCAGTACTTC. Translated, it gives CASSITGTSGGAHEQYF.

The chain has TRBV6-1 and TRBJ2-4, with 7 bases lining up with TRBD1. Trimming at V came to 2 bases and at J to 6 bases, leaving 4 bases not matched to a gene. The CDR3 totals 14 residues. CDR1 is MNHNS and CDR2 is SASEGT in the germline V gene. The CDR3 region is CASSERDRGNIQYF. CDR3 nucleotides: TGTGCCAGCAGTGAACGGGACAGAGGAAACATTCAGTACTTC.

This clone is medium-sized (0.01 to 0.1%). V usage is TRBV6-5 and J usage is TRBJ1-6, with TRBD1 identical over 7 bases. Trimming removed 6 bases from V and 7 bases from J; junction bases left unmatched: 6. The CDR3 loop spans 14 amino acids. Germline CDR1 MNHEY, CDR2 SVGAGI. CDR3 in DNA: TGTGCCAGCAGAGCGACAGGGCCAAATTCACCCCTCCACTTT. Translating gives CASRATGPNSPLHF.

V and J are TRBV11-2 and TRBJ2-7; 10 nucleotides match TRBD2. CDR1 and CDR2 (germline): SGHAT, FQNNGV. J lost 3 bases, V lost 1 base, and 12 bases had no gene match. This CDR3 has 18 amino acids. The CDR3: CASSLAQTSGANLYEQYF. The CDR3 DNA reads TGTGCCAGCAGCTTAGCCCAAACTAGCGGGGCCAACCTCTACGAGCAGTACTTC.

The genes are TRBV21-1 and TRBJ2-1; the D segment call TRBD1 is taken from the table without a DNA check. TRBV21-1 is designated a pseudogene. The CDR3 covers 17 residues. CDR3 sequence reads: CASSLYRGRGHYNEQFF. CDR3 sequence (DNA): TGTGCCAGCAGCCTTTATAGGGGTAGGGGCCACTACAATGAGCAGTTCTTC.